A selection of T cell receptor beta chains follows, all from one sample in a study of blood T cell repertoires in COVID-19. The assay was immunoSEQ multiplex PCR, and TCRdb's table has in-frame clones only and misses some. The top ten hold around a fifth of the sample, which has about 63,000 clones, 87% seen once. The sample was peripheral blood. The receptors shown here come from a woman over 75 with acute or convalescent COVID-19. CDR3s include the opening cysteine and the closing phenylalanine or tryptophan. A D gene is named only where the DNA matches it firmly. For some rows the clone size is stated as once, few or many, or as a class when expanded; others skip it.

j_call	d_call	v_call	clone_size	cdr3_aa	cdr3_nt
TRBJ1-4	TRBD1	TRBV28	-	CASRPGTVNEKLFF	TGTGCCAGCAGGCCCGGGACAGTCAATGAAAAACTGTTTTTT
TRBJ2-5	TRBD2	TRBV28	-	CASEGTSGQETQYF	TGTGCCAGCGAGGGGACTAGCGGTCAAGAGACCCAGTACTTC
TRBJ2-1	TRBD2	TRBV4-1	-	CASSQDHLLAGSLQGEQFF	TGCGCCAGCAGCCAAGATCATCTGCTAGCGGGCTCCCTACAGGGTGAGCAGTTCTTC
TRBJ1-5	-	TRBV10-3	-	CAISELSVEYRPQHF	TGTGCCATCAGTGAGCTAAGCGTCGAGTATAGGCCCCAGCATTTT
TRBJ1-4	-	TRBV28	once	CASRTPGEKLFF	TGTGCCAGCAGGACCCCAGGGGAAAAACTGTTTTTT
TRBJ2-2	-	TRBV18	-	CASSPPRGGSTGELFF	TGTGCCAGCTCACCCCCAAGGGGGGGCAGCACCGGGGAGCTGTTTTTT
TRBJ1-6	-	TRBV18	-	CASSPLGDSYNSPLHF	TGTGCCAGCTCACCTCTGGGAGACTCCTATAATTCACCCCTCCACTTT
TRBJ2-1	TRBD2	TRBV10-1	-	CASSELGLAGGSYNEQFF	TGCGCCAGCAGTGAGTTGGGACTAGCGGGGGGCTCCTACAATGAGCAGTTCTTC
TRBJ2-1	-	TRBV7-3	few	CASSVDAGEQFF	TGTGCCAGCAGCGTTGACGCGGGAGAGCAGTTCTTC
TRBJ2-2	TRBD1	TRBV18	-	CASSPGQVITGELFF	TGTGCCAGCTCACCGGGACAGGTGATCACCGGGGAGCTGTTTTTT
TRBJ2-5	TRBD1	TRBV12-5	-	CASGLIPGQGDETQYF	TGTGCTAGTGGTTTGATCCCGGGACAGGGGGATGAGACCCAGTACTTC
TRBJ2-3	-	TRBV9	-	CASSRDGSGTFTDTQYF	TGTGCCAGCAGCCGGGACGGGAGCGGCACTTTCACAGATACGCAGTATTTT
TRBJ2-1	TRBD1	TRBV2	-	CASRDRGYNEQFF	TGTGCCAGCAGAGACAGGGGGTACAATGAGCAGTTCTTC
TRBJ1-5	-	TRBV19	-	CASSIVAQYSNQPQHF	TGTGCCAGTAGTATAGTGGCACAATATAGCAATCAGCCCCAGCATTTT
TRBJ2-6	-	TRBV13	-	CASSPGGANVLTF	TGTGCCAGCAGCCCCGGGGGGGCCAACGTCCTGACTTTC
TRBJ1-1	-	TRBV28	-	CASREGVNTEAFF	TGTGCCAGCAGGGAGGGAGTGAACACTGAAGCTTTCTTT
TRBJ2-1	TRBD2	TRBV12-5	-	CASGLSSGTTSYNEQFF	TGTGCTAGTGGTTTGTCTTCCGGGACTACCTCCTACAATGAGCAGTTCTTC
TRBJ1-5	-	TRBV11-3	once	CASSLEPPRRCNQPQHF	TGTGCCAGCAGCTTAGAGCCCCCTAGACGGTGCAATCAGCCCCAGCATTTT
TRBJ1-5	-	TRBV28	once	CASSLNLDQPQHF	TGTGCCAGCAGCCTAAACTTAGATCAGCCCCAGCATTTT
TRBJ2-1	TRBD2	TRBV5-1	once	CASSLGRTSGINEQFF	TGCGCCAGCAGCTTGGGGCGGACTAGCGGGATCAATGAGCAGTTCTTC
TRBJ1-2	-	TRBV19	-	CASSIDSVGGYTF	TGTGCCAGTAGTATAGACAGCGTCGGAGGCTACACCTTC
TRBJ2-2	-	TRBV6-6	-	CAEGGEDTGELFF	TGTGCCGAAGGGGGGGAGGACACCGGGGAGCTGTTTTTT
TRBJ2-2	TRBD2	TRBV6-4	-	CASRKPTSGGPNTGELFF	TGTGCCAGCAGAAAACCGACTAGCGGGGGCCCGAACACCGGGGAGCTGTTTTTT
TRBJ1-2	-	TRBV6-6	-	CASNTGYGYTF	TGTGCCAGTAACACAGGCTATGGCTACACCTTC
TRBJ1-2	-	TRBV6-6	-	CASSYFGSGSGDGYTF	TGTGCCAGCAGTTATTTCGGGTCCGGGAGTGGCGATGGCTACACCTTC
TRBJ2-3	-	TRBV4-1	once	CASSQSQDRFSTDTQYF	TGCGCCAGCAGCCAATCCCAGGACAGATTTAGCACAGATACGCAGTATTTT
TRBJ2-7	-	TRBV28	-	CASSLVRKTGEQYF	TGTGCCAGCAGTTTAGTGAGAAAAACGGGGGAGCAGTACTTC
TRBJ1-5	-	TRBV19	once	CASSPYFGTVNQPQHF	TGTGCCAGTAGTCCCTATTTCGGTACGGTCAATCAGCCCCAGCATTTT
TRBJ1-6	-	TRBV19	-	CASSIVSQGSTYNSPLHF	TGTGCCAGTAGTATAGTGTCGCAGGGGTCCACCTATAATTCACCCCTCCACTTT
TRBJ2-2	-	TRBV18	-	CASSERPGTGELFF	TGTGCCAGCTCGGAGAGGCCGGGGACCGGGGAGCTGTTTTTT
TRBJ1-6	TRBD1	TRBV9	-	CASSVRDRVVSPLHF	TGTGCCAGCAGCGTAAGAGACAGGGTAGTTTCACCCCTCCACTTT
TRBJ2-1	-	TRBV5-4	-	CASSRWGGVYNEQFF	TGTGCCAGCAGCCGGTGGGGCGGGGTTTACAATGAGCAGTTCTTC
TRBJ1-6	-	TRBV28	-	CASSSQNSPLHF	TGTGCCAGCAGTTCGCAGAATTCACCCCTCCACTTT
TRBJ2-3	TRBD2	TRBV2	-	CASIPSGYTDTQYF	TGTGCCAGCATTCCTAGCGGATACACAGATACGCAGTATTTT
TRBJ1-2	TRBD1	TRBV19	once	CASSIVRGTRGDYGYTF	TGTGCCAGTAGTATCGTGAGAGGGACCAGGGGGGACTATGGCTACACCTTC
TRBJ2-3	TRBD2	TRBV5-5	-	CASSLEGLAADTQYF	TGTGCCAGCAGCTTGGAAGGTCTAGCGGCAGATACGCAGTATTTT
TRBJ1-1	-	TRBV24-1	-	CATSEANRAFF	TGTGCCACCAGTGAAGCAAATCGCGCTTTCTTT
TRBJ2-1	TRBD1	TRBV19	-	CASSIGPGTGHNEQFF	TGTGCCAGTAGTATAGGCCCCGGGACAGGGCACAATGAGCAGTTCTTC
TRBJ2-7	TRBD1	TRBV4-2	-	CASSQGQGTYEQYF	TGTGCCAGCAGCCAGGGACAGGGTACCTACGAGCAGTACTTC
TRBJ1-2	-	TRBV18	-	CASSPKTAANYGYTF	TGTGCCAGCTCACCAAAGACAGCCGCAAACTATGGCTACACCTTC
TRBJ2-6	TRBD2	TRBV27	once	CASSLKAGDIGANVLTF	TGTGCCAGCAGTTTGAAAGCGGGAGACATCGGGGCCAACGTCCTGACTTTC
TRBJ2-2	-	TRBV7-8	-	CASSLQGPLGTGELFF	TGTGCCAGCAGCTTACAGGGGCCCTTAGGGACCGGGGAGCTGTTTTTT
TRBJ1-5	TRBD1	TRBV4-2	-	CASSQDRGSNQPQHF	TGTGCCAGCAGCCAGGACAGGGGTAGCAATCAGCCCCAGCATTTT
TRBJ2-2	TRBD2	TRBV28	-	CATAGGVYTGELFF	TGTGCCACCGCGGGGGGGGTTTATACCGGGGAGCTGTTTTTT
TRBJ2-3	-	TRBV6-2/TRBV6-3	-	CASSRGLWADTQYF	TGTGCCAGCAGTAGGGGCTTGTGGGCAGATACGCAGTATTTT
TRBJ1-4	-	TRBV20-1	-	CSAGGWKLFF	TGCAGTGCTGGGGGGTGGAAACTGTTTTTT
TRBJ2-3	-	TRBV21-1	-	CASSKAGTENTDTQYF	TGTGCCAGCAGCAAGGCCGGGACAGAAAACACAGATACGCAGTATTTT
TRBJ1-6	TRBD1	TRBV5-1	-	CASSPEGTGVPSPLHF	TGCGCCAGCAGCCCGGAAGGGACAGGAGTTCCCTCACCCCTCCACTTT
TRBJ2-5	TRBD2	TRBV7-2	-	CASSLVFKRGVGETQYF	TGTGCCAGCAGCTTAGTTTTCAAGCGGGGGGTGGGAGAGACCCAGTACTTC
TRBJ2-7	-	TRBV6-6	-	CASSRTLGRATYEQYF	TGTGCCAGCAGTCGCACCCTGGGCAGGGCGACCTACGAGCAGTACTTC
TRBJ2-4	-	TRBV19	-	CASSNYLMDIQYF	TGTGCCAGTAGTAACTATTTGATGGACATTCAGTACTTC
TRBJ1-2	-	TRBV12-3/TRBV12-4	-	CASSWGVNYGYTF	TGTGCCAGCAGTTGGGGAGTCAACTATGGCTACACCTTC
TRBJ1-5	-	TRBV28	few	CASGGQYSNQPQHF	TGTGCCAGCGGTGGACAGTATAGCAATCAGCCCCAGCATTTT
TRBJ1-5	TRBD1	TRBV28	-	CASSDRDRYFQPQHF	TGTGCCAGCAGTGACCGGGACAGATACTTTCAGCCCCAGCATTTT
TRBJ2-7	-	TRBV11-2	-	CASSLAQNYEQYF	TGTGCCAGCAGCTTAGCCCAAAACTACGAGCAGTACTTC
TRBJ2-1	TRBD2	TRBV7-3	-	CASSSRLAGAEEQFF	TGTGCCAGCAGCTCCCGACTAGCGGGAGCGGAAGAGCAGTTCTTC
TRBJ2-1	-	TRBV7-9	-	CASVTPGGGLNEQFF	TGTGCCAGCGTCACTCCGGGGGGCGGATTAAATGAGCAGTTCTTC